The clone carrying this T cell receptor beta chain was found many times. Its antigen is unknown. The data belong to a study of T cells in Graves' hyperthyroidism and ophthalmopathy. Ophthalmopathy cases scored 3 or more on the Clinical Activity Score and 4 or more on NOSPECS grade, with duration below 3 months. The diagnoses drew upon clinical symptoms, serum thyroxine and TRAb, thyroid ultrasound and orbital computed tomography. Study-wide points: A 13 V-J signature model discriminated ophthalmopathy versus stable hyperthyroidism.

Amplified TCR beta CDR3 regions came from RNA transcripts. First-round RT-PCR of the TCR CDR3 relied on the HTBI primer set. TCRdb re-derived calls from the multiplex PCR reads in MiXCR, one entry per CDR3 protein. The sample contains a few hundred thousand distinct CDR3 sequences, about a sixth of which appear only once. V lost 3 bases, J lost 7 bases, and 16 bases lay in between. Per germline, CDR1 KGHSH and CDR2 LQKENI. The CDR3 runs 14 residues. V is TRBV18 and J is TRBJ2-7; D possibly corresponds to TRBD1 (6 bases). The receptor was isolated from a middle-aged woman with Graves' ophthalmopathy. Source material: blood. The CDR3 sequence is CASSPGQSIGEQYF. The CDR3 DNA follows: TGTGCCAGCTCACCCGGACAGAGTATAGGGGAGCAGTACTTC.